These T cell receptor beta chains were read from a single sample in a study of blood T cell repertoires in COVID-19. Produced via immunoSEQ multiplex PCR; TCRdb's table is partial and in-frame only. The data contain about 250,000 clones, approximately 88% of them singletons. Sample: peripheral blood. The origin of the receptors is a woman younger than 45 with COVID-19, enrolled during active disease. CDR3s include the opening cysteine and the closing phenylalanine or tryptophan. D genes are given only for firm matches. Some rows have no size entry. The others give once, few or many, or a class for an expanded clone.

J gene | D gene | V gene | clone size | CDR3 length | CDR3 protein | CDR3 DNA
TRBJ1-6 | - | TRBV9 | few | 15 | CASSVSGHAESPLHF | TGTGCCAGCAGCGTAAGTGGTCATGCCGAGTCACCCCTCCACTTT
TRBJ2-3 | - | TRBV7-2 | - | 12 | CASSFPRGTQYF | TGTGCCAGCAGCTTCCCTAGGGGTACGCAGTATTTT
TRBJ2-1 | - | TRBV7-2 | once | 14 | CASSLEGLYNEQFF | TGTGCCAGCAGCTTAGAAGGACTATACAATGAGCAGTTCTTC
TRBJ2-7 | - | TRBV5-1 | - | 15 | CASSPGVGHSYEQYF | TGCGCCAGCAGCCCCGGGGTTGGGCATTCCTACGAGCAGTACTTC
TRBJ1-5 | - | TRBV6-5 | - | 15 | CASSYSHYSNQPQHF | TGTGCCAGCAGTTACTCGCACTATAGCAATCAGCCCCAGCATTTT
TRBJ2-3 | - | TRBV7-2 | - | 16 | CASSLEGVVSTDTQYF | TGTGCCAGCAGTCTAGAGGGAGTAGTTAGCACAGATACGCAGTATTTT
TRBJ2-2 | - | TRBV27 | - | 17 | CASSLTLGRKLAGELFF | TGTGCCAGCAGTTTGACCCTAGGGAGAAAACTCGCCGGGGAGCTGTTTTTT
TRBJ1-1 | - | TRBV2 | - | 11 | CASRNREKAFF | TGTGCCAGCAGGAACAGGGAGAAAGCTTTCTTT
TRBJ1-2 | - | TRBV5-4 | - | 16 | CASSRLGGWQDYGYTF | TGTGCCAGCAGCCGACTTGGGGGGTGGCAGGACTATGGCTACACCTTC
TRBJ2-3 | - | TRBV3-1/TRBV3-2 | - | 16 | CASSLGYAGGTDTQYF | TGTGCCAGCAGCCTTGGTTACGCAGGGGGCACAGATACGCAGTATTTT
TRBJ1-5 | - | TRBV10-2 | few | 13 | CASSGQGNQPQHF | TGCGCCAGCAGTGGACAGGGCAATCAGCCCCAGCATTTT
TRBJ2-1 | - | TRBV19 | - | 11 | CASTARGEQFF | TGTGCCAGTACCGCACGGGGTGAGCAGTTCTTC
TRBJ2-3 | TRBD2 | TRBV6-5 | - | 14 | CASRREGSTDTQYF | TGTGCCAGCAGGCGGGAGGGGAGCACAGATACGCAGTATTTT
TRBJ2-2 | - | TRBV5-6 | once | 15 | CASTIRRRNTGELFF | TGTGCCAGCACCATAAGGCGGAGGAACACCGGGGAGCTGTTTTTT
TRBJ2-6 | TRBD2 | TRBV7-9 | - | 18 | CASSLVAGDLSGANVLTF | TGTGCCAGCAGCTTAGTGGCGGGGGACCTCTCTGGGGCCAACGTCCTGACTTTC
TRBJ2-1 | - | TRBV5-1 | once | 14 | CASSPGQRESEQFF | TGCGCCAGCAGCCCAGGACAGAGGGAGAGTGAGCAGTTCTTC
TRBJ2-6 | TRBD2 | TRBV4-1 | - | 19 | CASSRLAGVSGAGANVLTF | TGCGCCAGCAGCCGACTAGCGGGTGTCTCAGGGGCCGGGGCCAACGTCCTGACTTTC
TRBJ1-2 | - | TRBV7-8 | once | 12 | CASSLTTEANTF | TGTGCCAGCAGCCTGACGACGGAGGCGAACACCTTC
TRBJ1-2 | TRBD1 | TRBV2 | - | 14 | CASSEGQGTYGYTF | TGTGCCAGCAGTGAGGGACAGGGAACGTACGGCTACACCTTC
TRBJ2-3 | - | TRBV4-3 | - | 16 | CASSERVGGQTDTQYF | TGCGCCAGCAGCGAGCGGGTGGGGGGGCAGACAGATACGCAGTATTTT
TRBJ1-2 | - | TRBV7-2 | - | 14 | CASSLPAVSYGYTF | TGTGCCAGCAGCTTACCTGCAGTCTCCTATGGCTACACCTTC
TRBJ2-3 | - | TRBV6-2/TRBV6-3 | - | 13 | CASSSGSTDTQYF | TGTGCCAGCAGTAGCGGTTCCACAGATACGCAGTATTTT
TRBJ1-6 | TRBD1 | TRBV24-1 | - | 15 | CATSETGTGDSPLHF | TGTGCCACCAGTGAAACGGGGACAGGGGATTCACCCCTCCACTTT
TRBJ1-1 | TRBD1 | TRBV18 | - | 15 | CASSPPNTDRDEAFF | TGTGCCAGCTCACCCCCAAACACGGACAGGGATGAAGCTTTCTTT
TRBJ2-3 | - | TRBV11-3 | - | 15 | CASSPKTKGTDTQYF | TGTGCCAGCAGCCCAAAGACTAAGGGCACAGATACGCAGTATTTT
TRBJ1-2 | - | TRBV4-3 | - | 19 | CASSQDIGGPGGSYYGYTF | TGCGCCAGCAGCCAAGATATTGGTGGTCCGGGGGGATCTTACTATGGCTACACCTTC
TRBJ1-4 | - | TRBV19 | - | 14 | CASSMRVVNEKLFF | TGTGCCAGTAGTATGCGGGTCGTTAATGAAAAACTGTTTTTT
TRBJ2-5 | - | TRBV21-1 | - | 15 | CASSKDSGGTETQYF | TGTGCCAGCAGCAAAGACTCAGGGGGTACGGAGACCCAGTACTTC
TRBJ1-6 | - | TRBV9 | - | 14 | CASSTQGNNSPLHF | TGTGCCAGCAGCACTCAGGGAAATAATTCACCCCTCCACTTT
TRBJ2-3 | - | TRBV29-1 | - | 12 | CSVETATDTQYF | TGCAGCGTCGAGACAGCCACAGATACGCAGTATTTT
TRBJ2-3 | - | TRBV28 | once | 15 | CASSLPDRRTDTQYF | TGTGCCAGCAGTCTCCCCGACAGACGGACAGATACGCAGTATTTT
TRBJ2-1 | TRBD2 | TRBV13 | - | 17 | CASSSGTSGGRVNEQFF | TGTGCCAGCAGCTCCGGGACTAGCGGGGGCCGGGTGAATGAGCAGTTCTTC
TRBJ2-1 | TRBD2 | TRBV14 | - | 18 | CASSPLGPGLAGANEQFF | TGTGCCAGCAGCCCCCTAGGACCGGGACTAGCGGGGGCCAATGAGCAGTTCTTC
TRBJ2-1 | - | TRBV25-1 | - | 16 | CASSGEPGLRYNEQFF | TGTGCCAGCAGTGGTGAACCGGGACTCCGATACAATGAGCAGTTCTTC
TRBJ2-1 | - | TRBV24-1 | - | 16 | CATSDFNTLARHEQFF | TGTGCCACCAGTGATTTCAATACTCTAGCGCGGCATGAGCAGTTCTTC
TRBJ1-2 | TRBD1 | TRBV6-6 | - | 16 | CASSYYRGQGQAGYTF | TGTGCCAGCAGTTACTACCGGGGACAGGGACAGGCTGGCTACACCTTC
TRBJ1-1 | TRBD1 | TRBV5-5 | few | 15 | CASSPGGQANTEAFF | TGTGCCAGCAGCCCGGGGGGACAGGCGAACACTGAAGCTTTCTTT
TRBJ1-4 | TRBD1 | TRBV15 | - | 14 | CATSRDRGREKLFF | TGTGCCACCAGCAGGGACAGGGGGAGGGAAAAACTGTTTTTT